Below, one T cell receptor (beta chain) is given with its context. The junction differs from germline at one of its ends, possibly a read error. These data are taken from a study of blood T cell repertoires in COVID-19. Study summary: Acute and convalescent COVID-19 samples came from the United States, Italy and Spain. The analysed material was cDNA or gDNA that came from T cells, B-cell-depleted T cells, or PBMCs.

Per the authors' pipeline: Reference gene primer amplification in the assay estimated nucleated cell counts. Clones were read by immunoSEQ multiplex PCR, and TCRdb kept only the in-frame ones, dropping some. V and J calls and clone size are copied from that table; D and trimming were computed from the DNA. The sample holds 280,000 or so clones, 70% to 90% seen once. Germline CDR1 SGHTA, CDR2 FQGTGA. The CDR3 length is 15 residues. The sequence was obtained from a woman aged 30 to 39 who had recovered from COVID-19. Material for sequencing was peripheral blood. The rearrangement joins TRBV7-3 to TRBJ1-1; 9 bases match TRBD1. CDR3 region: CASSVTGGRGTEAFF. The DNA for the CDR3 is TGTGCCAGCAGCGTAACAGGGGGCCGGGGGACTGAAGCTTTCTTT.